Listed below are T cell receptor beta chains from one sample, sequenced in a study of T-cell memory formation after mild COVID-19. Each CDR3 protein gets one entry after TCRdb re-called the 5' RACE reads with MiXCR. This sample yields 450,000 to 700,000 distinct CDR3 sequences, of which about a sixth are seen a single time; about 11% belongs to the top ten. Sequencing used PBMCs or a T cell subset sorted from them (not recorded which). The receptors come from an adult woman who had mild COVID-19 (a few samples of this study predate the infection). Cell type and time point are not known. Each CDR3 is given with its conserved first and last residue. D genes are given only for firm matches. Not all rows give a size; the values are once, few, many and, for expanded clones, a class.

length: 13; size: NA; J: TRBJ1-2; D: NA; V: TRBV10-3; CDR3: CAISEGPRHGYTF; DNA: TGTGCCATCAGTGAGGGCCCCAGACATGGCTACACCTTC
length: 15; size: many; J: TRBJ2-7; D: NA; V: TRBV28; CDR3: CASSFFGHRSYEQYF; DNA: TGTGCCAGCAGTTTTTTCGGTCACCGCTCCTACGAGCAGTACTTC
length: 15; size: NA; J: TRBJ2-7; D: NA; V: TRBV7-6; CDR3: CASSLAPGRTYEQYF; DNA: TGTGCCAGCAGCTTAGCTCCGGGACGCACCTACGAGCAGTACTTC
length: 15; size: NA; J: TRBJ2-7; D: TRBD1; V: TRBV4-3; CDR3: CASSYDRGQVYEQYF; DNA: TGCGCCAGCAGCTATGACAGGGGTCAAGTTTACGAGCAGTACTTC
length: 13; size: few; J: TRBJ1-5; D: NA; V: TRBV2; CDR3: CASLQELNQPQHF; DNA: TGTGCCAGCCTACAGGAGCTCAATCAGCCCCAGCATTTT
length: 15; size: NA; J: TRBJ2-5; D: TRBD1; V: TRBV20-1; CDR3: CSARRQGILSETQYF; DNA: TGCAGTGCTCGGAGACAGGGTATACTTTCGGAGACCCAGTACTTC
length: 15; size: NA; J: TRBJ2-3; D: NA; V: TRBV12-3/TRBV12-4; CDR3: CASSLSVTSTDTQYF; DNA: TGTGCCAGCAGTTTATCGGTGACAAGCACAGATACGCAGTATTTT
length: 14; size: NA; J: TRBJ1-1; D: NA; V: TRBV4-1; CDR3: CASSQVEGPTEAFF; DNA: TGCGCCAGCAGCCAAGTGGAGGGTCCCACTGAAGCTTTCTTT
length: 14; size: NA; J: TRBJ2-1; D: TRBD1; V: TRBV19; CDR3: CASRLGQGAAEQFF; DNA: TGTGCGAGTCGTTTGGGGCAGGGGGCGGCAGAGCAGTTCTTC
length: 13; size: many; J: TRBJ1-1; D: NA; V: TRBV6-6; CDR3: CASSYGGNTEAFF; DNA: TGTGCCAGCAGTTACGGGGGGAACACTGAAGCTTTCTTT
length: 15; size: few; J: TRBJ2-1; D: TRBD2; V: TRBV20-1; CDR3: CSASITSVSYNEQFF; DNA: TGCAGTGCTAGTATCACTAGCGTCTCCTACAATGAGCAGTTCTTC
length: 14; size: few; J: TRBJ1-1; D: NA; V: TRBV3-1; CDR3: CASRETGGNTEAFF; DNA: TGTGCCAGCAGAGAGACAGGCGGTAACACTGAAGCTTTCTTT
length: 14; size: few; J: TRBJ1-5; D: NA; V: TRBV6-2/TRBV6-3; CDR3: CASNEVGQGQPQHF; DNA: TGTGCCAGCAACGAGGTCGGTCAGGGTCAGCCCCAGCATTTT
length: 15; size: few; J: TRBJ2-5; D: NA; V: TRBV5-1; CDR3: CASSLGGPGGETQYF; DNA: TGCGCCAGCAGCTTGGGAGGACCCGGCGGGGAGACCCAGTACTTC
length: 17; size: NA; J: TRBJ2-5; D: TRBD2; V: TRBV11-2; CDR3: CASSLDGALAGEETQYF; DNA: TGTGCCAGCAGCTTAGACGGGGCATTAGCGGGAGAAGAGACCCAGTACTTC
length: 15; size: NA; J: TRBJ1-1; D: NA; V: TRBV5-1; CDR3: CASSLGAGRSIEAFF; DNA: TGCGCCAGCAGCTTGGGGGCTGGACGGTCCATCGAAGCTTTCTTT
length: 14; size: NA; J: TRBJ2-1; D: NA; V: TRBV4-3; CDR3: CASSQDLGVNEQFF; DNA: TGCGCCAGCAGCCAAGATCTAGGGGTCAATGAGCAGTTCTTC
length: 13; size: few; J: TRBJ2-7; D: NA; V: TRBV5-1; CDR3: CASRWDRSYEQYF; DNA: TGCGCCAGCAGATGGGACCGGTCCTACGAGCAGTACTTC
length: 13; size: many; J: TRBJ1-5; D: TRBD1; V: TRBV12-3/TRBV12-4; CDR3: CASGQGLDQPQHF; DNA: TGTGCCAGCGGACAGGGTCTGGATCAGCCCCAGCATTTT
length: 16; size: NA; J: TRBJ2-2; D: NA; V: TRBV7-9; CDR3: CASTLGFTGTTGELFF; DNA: TGTGCCAGCACCTTGGGATTCACAGGGACAACCGGGGAGCTGTTTTTT
length: 15; size: NA; J: TRBJ2-1; D: TRBD2; V: TRBV9; CDR3: CASSVTSGGAHEQFF; DNA: TGTGCCAGCAGCGTGACTAGCGGGGGGGCCCATGAGCAGTTCTTC
length: 15; size: few; J: TRBJ2-7; D: NA; V: TRBV6-6; CDR3: CASSYRAGDSYEQYF; DNA: TGTGCCAGCAGTTACCGGGCAGGGGATTCCTACGAGCAGTACTTC
length: 15; size: few; J: TRBJ2-6; D: NA; V: TRBV4-1; CDR3: CASSRGGSGANVLTF; DNA: TGCGCCAGCAGCCGCGGAGGCTCTGGGGCCAACGTCCTGACTTTC
length: 10; size: few; J: TRBJ2-7; D: NA; V: TRBV20-1; CDR3: CSASGVEQYF; DNA: TGCAGTGCTAGTGGAGTCGAGCAGTACTTC
length: 15; size: NA; J: TRBJ2-3; D: TRBD1; V: TRBV28; CDR3: CASRGPGQSTDTQYF; DNA: TGTGCCAGCAGGGGACCGGGACAGAGTACAGATACGCAGTATTTT
length: 11; size: few; J: TRBJ1-1; D: NA; V: TRBV29-1; CDR3: CSVVRDIEAFF; DNA: TGCAGCGTTGTTAGGGACATTGAAGCTTTCTTT
length: 15; size: few; J: TRBJ2-3; D: NA; V: TRBV7-2; CDR3: CASSLVGGAGDTQYF; DNA: TGTGCCAGCAGCTTAGTTGGGGGGGCAGGAGATACGCAGTATTTT
length: 16; size: NA; J: TRBJ2-3; D: NA; V: TRBV5-6; CDR3: CASSLFASSSTDTQYF; DNA: TGTGCCAGCAGCTTGTTCGCTTCCTCTAGCACAGATACGCAGTATTTT
length: 19; size: NA; J: TRBJ2-2; D: TRBD2; V: TRBV5-1; CDR3: CASSLEPSGGAGEAGELFF; DNA: TGCGCCAGCAGCTTGGAACCTAGCGGGGGGGCCGGTGAGGCCGGGGAGCTGTTTTTT
length: 13; size: few; J: TRBJ2-2; D: NA; V: TRBV20-1; CDR3: CSARDLNTGELFF; DNA: TGCAGTGCTAGAGATCTGAACACCGGGGAGCTGTTTTTT